The 31 T cell receptor beta chains presented below share a single source sample, sequenced in a study of T cell repertoires in cytomegalovirus infection. TCRdb processed the reads anew with MiXCR; each CDR3 protein has one entry. The sample records around 200,000 distinct CDR3 sequences, 35% to 40% being singletons. For these TCRs, the target antigens are not known. This specimen consisted of CD8+ T cells from cultured PBMCs, obtained from culture after CMV antigen stimulation. Receptors were obtained from a human donor in good health (CMV status not recorded). Some clones in this sample may be carry-over from other donors' samples.

The chain couples TRBV7-6 to TRBJ1-2; the D gene is possibly TRBD1 (6 bases). V was trimmed by 4 bases and J by 1 base, leaving 10 bases between them. Germline loops: CDR1 SGHVS, CDR2 FNYEAQ. There are 14 residues in the CDR3. The CDR3 loop reads CASSSSGVNYGYTF. For the CDR3, the DNA is TGTGCCAGCAGCTCCTCAGGGGTTAACTATGGCTACACCTTC. The whole variable domain, remainder taken from reference TRBV7-6 and TRBJ1-2, is GAGVSQSPRYKVTKRGQDVALRCDPISGHVSLYWYRQALGQGPEFLTYFNYEAQQDKSGLPNDRFSAERPEGSISTLTIQRTEQRDSAMYRCASSSSGVNYGYTFGSGTRLTVV.

This clonotype was observed a handful of times. This sequence joins TRBV7-6 and TRBJ2-5, with a weak D call TRBD2 (6 bases). Looked up from germline, CDR1 is SGHVS and CDR2 is FNYEAQ. The CDR3 loop spans 15 amino acids. Deletions cut 5 bases from V and 1 base from J, with 14 bases between. DNA of the CDR3: TGTGCCAGCAGCCTACTAGCTATGGCCCAAGAGACCCAGTACTTC. Translation gives CASSLLAMAQETQYF.

The V gene is TRBV10-3, the J gene TRBJ1-6; D uncertain. V lost 0 bases, J lost 4 bases, and 13 bases lay in between. Germline V CDR1 and CDR2: ENHRY, SYGVKD. The CDR3 has 17 amino acids. This CDR3 reads CAISESAGGEYNSPLHF. The CDR3 DNA sequence: TGTGCCATCAGTGAGTCCGCGGGAGGAGAATATAATTCACCCCTCCACTTT.

This clonotype was detected a few times. The V and J genes are TRBV7-6 and TRBJ2-1; D may match TRBD1 or TRBD2 (6 bases each). The CDR3 spans 16 residues. The V and J ends lost 4 bases and 7 bases respectively, with 20 bases between them. In germline, CDR1 is SGHVS, CDR2 FNYEAQ. The CDR3 DNA reads as TGTGCCAGCAGCTCCCTGGGGGGACATCCACCGAATGAGCAGTTCTTC. It yields the protein CASSSLGGHPPNEQFF.

This clonotype was detected a few times. The chain has TRBV13 and TRBJ2-7, with D unresolved. The germline V gene has CDR1 PRHDT and CDR2 FYEKMQ (reference sequence). CDR3 size: 12 residues. With 5 bases removed from V and 4 bases from J, the gap between germline ends came to 9 bases. DNA of the CDR3: TGTGCCAGCAGCCCTAGGGCATACGAGCAGTACTTC. Protein sequence: CASSPRAYEQYF.

The CDR3 DNA reads TGTGCCAGCAGCGTAGGGGGTCTCGCCTACGAGCAGTACTTC. Amino acid sequence: CASSVGGLAYEQYF. This sequence joins TRBV9 and TRBJ2-7; D gene ambiguous. V was trimmed by 0 bases and J by 2 bases, leaving 9 bases between them. CDR1 and CDR2 (germline): SGDLS, YYNGEE. The CDR3 contains 14 residues.

This clonotype showed up just a few times. The chain is built from TRBV27 and TRBJ2-5; the match to TRBD1 covers 7 bases. This CDR3 comprises 14 residues. V lost 0 bases and J lost 4; bases outside the gene matches: 2. Germline CDR1 is MNHEY and CDR2 is SMNVEV (reference sequence). This CDR3 reads CASSLSRGIETQYF. The CDR3 nucleotides read TGTGCCAGCAGTTTATCCAGGGGGATAGAGACCCAGTACTTC.

The chain employs TRBV6-1 and TRBJ1-5; weak D call: TRBD1 (6 bases). CDR1 MNHNS and CDR2 SASEGT come from the germline V gene. V shed 8 bases and J shed 8 bases, with 16 bases lying between them. The length of the CDR3 is 13 residues. The DNA of the CDR3 is TGTGCCAGCGAAAGGGGGTTCAGGGAGCCCCAGCATTTT. Translation: CASERGFREPQHF.

V is TRBV6-1 and J is TRBJ2-7; D unclear. The CDR3 extends over 13 amino acids. V shed 3 bases and J shed 2 bases, with 8 bases lying between them. The germline V gene encodes CDR1 MNHNS and CDR2 SASEGT. This CDR3 reads CASSESLAYEQYF. The CDR3, as DNA: TGTGCCAGCAGTGAGAGTTTAGCCTACGAGCAGTACTTC.

The chain uses TRBV6-6 and TRBJ2-1; D unclear. Per germline, CDR1 MNHNY and CDR2 SVGAGI (reference sequence). V lost 5 bases, J lost 4 bases, and 9 bases lay in between. There are 13 residues in the CDR3. CDR3 amino acids: CASSGVGYNEQFF. The CDR3 bases are TGTGCCAGCAGTGGGGTTGGGTACAATGAGCAGTTCTTC.

By frequency in the sample, this clonotype is medium-sized. The chain links TRBV19 to TRBJ1-1; D not resolved. The germline V gene has CDR1 LNHDA and CDR2 SQIVND (reference sequence). The CDR3 runs 11 residues. With 3 bases removed from V and 3 bases from J, the gap between germline ends came to 2 bases. Written as DNA, the CDR3 is TGTGCCAGTAGTATTTACACTGAAGCTTTCTTT. Protein sequence: CASSIYTEAFF. The full variable domain, in which reference TRBV19 and TRBJ1-1 provide the parts outside the CDR3, is DGGITQSPKYLFRKEGQNVTLSCEQNLNHDAMYWYRQDPGQGLRLIYYSQIVNDFQKGDIAEGYSVSREKKESFPLTVTSAQKNPTAFYLCASSIYTEAFFGQGTRLTVV.

CDR3 region: CASTRDRDHEQYF. CDR3 sequence (DNA): TGTGCCAGCACCCGGGACAGGGACCACGAGCAGTACTTC. The genes are TRBV12-3 or TRBV12-4 and TRBJ2-7; 9 positions agree with TRBD1. The J segment lost 5 bases and the V segment lost 7 bases, leaving 6 bases of the junction unmatched. This CDR3 region has 13 residues.

This clonotype was counted a few times. The chain recombines TRBV12-3 or TRBV12-4 with TRBJ1-1; 9 nucleotides align to TRBD1. The CDR3 length is 13 residues. The V and J ends lost 5 bases and 7 bases, in that order; junction bases with no gene match: 5. The CDR3 region has the DNA TGTGCCAGCAGTCAAATGACAGGGGGTGAAGCTTTCTTT. Translating it yields CASSQMTGGEAFF.

This clonotype appeared once. The J gene is TRBJ2-1, the V gene TRBV6-6, with D uncertain. The CDR3 length is 16 residues. CDR1 is MNHNY, CDR2 SVGAGI, per germline (reference sequence). Between the trimmed V and J ends, which lost 0 bases and 8 bases, there was a span of 17 bases. In DNA form, the CDR3 reads TGTGCCAGCAGTTACTCGATTTCTGTGAATCGGGATGAGCAGTTCTTC. Its protein is CASSYSISVNRDEQFF.

A note on this clonotype: The germline gene is not matched at one end of the junction; a read error may be the cause. The V and J genes are TRBV6-5 and TRBJ1-2, with D uncertain. CDR1 is MNHEY, CDR2 SVGAGI, per germline. The length of the CDR3 is 15 residues. This chain's CDR3 is CARSYSRWLKYGYTF. CDR3 DNA sequence: TGTGCCAGAAGTTACTCCAGGTGGCTTAAATATGGCTACACCTTC.

In this sample, this clonotype turned up once. A much larger clone lies a single base off, so this may be a read error. The V and J genes are TRBV27 and TRBJ1-5; D may be TRBD1 (5 bases). The CDR3 runs 14 residues. V lost 1 base, J lost 1 base, and 5 bases lay in between. The germline V gene encodes CDR1 MNHEY and CDR2 SMNVEV (reference sequence). CDR3 region: CASSLWGSNQPQHF. The CDR3 nucleotides are TGTGCCAGCAGTTTATGGGGGAGCAATCAGCCCCAGCATTTT.

This clonotype was seen a few times. The CDR3 spells CASSLRQSRDTQYF. As DNA, the CDR3 is TGTGCCAGCAGCTTACGGCAGAGTCGGGATACGCAGTATTTT. The V call is TRBV7-8, the J call TRBJ2-3; D is undetermined. The CDR3 is made up of 14 amino acids. V lost 2 bases to trimming and J lost 6 bases, with 12 bases between them. Germline assignment: CDR1 SGHVS and CDR2 FQNEAQ.

The CDR3 loop reads CASRAASSTDTQYF. In DNA form, the CDR3 reads TGTGCCAGCAGGGCGGCCTCTAGCACAGATACGCAGTATTTT. The chain has TRBV27 and TRBJ2-3; D is unresolved. CDR3 length equals 14 residues. Germline V lookup: CDR1 MNHEY, CDR2 SMNVEV (reference sequence). The ends were cut back, 6 bases at V and 0 bases at J, with 10 bases in the middle.

This clonotype occurred a few times. The chain has TRBV27 and TRBJ1-5, with TRBD1 as a possible D gene (5 bases). CDR1 MNHEY and CDR2 SMNVEV come from the germline V gene (reference sequence). V lost 2 bases and J lost 5, with 10 bases in between. The CDR3 is made up of 14 amino acids. CDR3 DNA sequence: TGTGCCAGCAGTTTAGGGGGGTCTGATCAGCCCCAGCATTTT. Translated: CASSLGGSDQPQHF.

This chain joins TRBV6-5 and TRBJ2-1; D could derive from TRBD1 or TRBD2 (5 bases each). In germline, CDR1 is MNHEY, CDR2 SVGAGI. With 4 bases removed from V and 9 bases from J, the gap between germline ends came to 13 bases. This CDR3 comprises 13 residues. This chain's CDR3 is CASSLSLRGEQFF. DNA for the CDR3: TGTGCCAGCAGTTTATCACTGAGGGGTGAGCAGTTCTTC.

V gene TRBV27 combines with J gene TRBJ1-2; D ambiguous. The CDR3 is 13 amino acids. In germline, CDR1 is MNHEY, CDR2 SMNVEV (reference sequence). Trimming took 5 bases from V and 8 from J, leaving 15 bases between them. The DNA for the CDR3 is TGTGCCAGCAGTGTAAGGAGCGGACGGGGCTACACCTTC. Its protein is CASSVRSGRGYTF.

This clonotype was counted only a few times. The rearrangement links TRBV19 to TRBJ1-1; the D is unclear. Germline loops: CDR1 LNHDA, CDR2 SQIVND (reference sequence). V shed 9 bases and J shed 3 bases, with 14 bases lying between them. CDR3 size: 13 residues. The CDR3 sequence: CASQRRRDTEAFF. The CDR3 nucleotides are TGTGCCAGCCAACGAAGGAGGGACACTGAAGCTTTCTTT.

V gene TRBV6-2 or TRBV6-3 combines with J gene TRBJ2-1; D tentatively reads TRBD1 or TRBD2 (5 bases each). The CDR3 runs 14 residues. The V gene lost 5 bases and the J gene lost 4 bases, with 12 bases spanning the gap. Germline V gene sequence: CDR1 MNHEY, CDR2 SVGEGT. The CDR3 protein is CASSDTGTYNEQFF. The CDR3 bases are TGTGCCAGCAGTGATACCGGGACGTACAATGAGCAGTTCTTC.

This chain uses TRBV15 with TRBJ1-2, with D uncertain. Germline lookup yields CDR1 LNHNV and CDR2 YYDKDF (reference sequence). The ends were cut back, 3 bases at V and 3 bases at J, with 11 bases in the middle. The length of the CDR3 is 14 residues. CDR3 coding DNA: TGTGCCACCAGCAGGGGTGGGGAAGACTATGGCTACACCTTC. Translating gives CATSRGGEDYGYTF.

This clonotype occurred a few times. The chain couples TRBV12-3 or TRBV12-4 to TRBJ2-1, with D maybe TRBD1 (5 bases). Trimming stripped 7 bases from V and 7 bases from J, with 11 bases between. The CDR3 sequence is 12 residues long. In nucleotides, the CDR3 is TGTGCCAGCACCGATGCAGGGAATGAGCAGTTCTTC. Amino acids: CASTDAGNEQFF.

The rearrangement joins TRBV7-3 to TRBJ2-1; 12 positions match TRBD2. The CDR3 contains 16 residues. V lost 0 bases to trimming and J lost 6 bases; unmatched junction nucleotides: 3. The germline gives CDR1 SGHTA, CDR2 FQGTGA. The CDR3 loop is CASSLTPSGGANEQFF. The DNA of the CDR3 is TGTGCCAGCAGCTTAACTCCTAGCGGGGGGGCCAATGAGCAGTTCTTC.

This clonotype was counted between two and nine times. V and J are TRBV27 and TRBJ2-7, with D maybe TRBD2 (7 bases). This CDR3 spans 16 amino acids. The germline CDR1 and CDR2 sequences are MNHEY and SMNVEV (reference sequence). Trimming removed 5 bases at V and 3 bases at J, with 20 bases between. CDR3 sequence (DNA): TGTGCCAGCAGTCCGGGGGCGGGAGAGTTCATCTACGAGCAGTACTTC. Translated: CASSPGAGEFIYEQYF.

Many counts were recorded for this clonotype. The chain is built from TRBV7-2 and TRBJ2-3, with D possibly being TRBD2 (5 bases). Trimming shortened V by 1 base and J by 4 bases, and 12 bases separated the two germline ends. Germline CDR1 reads SGHTA; CDR2 reads FQGNSA. The CDR3 sequence is 15 residues long. The CDR3 DNA sequence: TGTGCCAGCAGCTTAGGTGGGAGCCCCTCAGATACGCAGTATTTT. This gives the protein CASSLGGSPSDTQYF.

This clonotype was counted between two and nine times. The V and J genes are TRBV12-3 or TRBV12-4 and TRBJ1-3; a possible D gene is TRBD1 (5 bases). Trimming pared 5 bases from V and 0 bases from J, leaving 11 bases between. The CDR3 has 15 amino acids. CDR3 sequence: CASSDPGGSGNTIYF. CDR3 DNA sequence: TGTGCCAGCAGTGACCCCGGGGGCTCTGGAAACACCATATATTTT.

The rearrangement links TRBV3-1 to TRBJ2-7, with 8 nucleotides matching TRBD1. The CDR3 has 14 amino acids. Looked up from germline, CDR1 is LGHDT and CDR2 is YNNKEL (reference sequence). With 3 bases clipped from V and 6 bases from J, the junction kept 7 bases outside the gene matches. The CDR3 loop reads CASSQTGEVGEQYF. DNA of the CDR3: TGTGCCAGCAGCCAGACAGGGGAAGTCGGCGAGCAGTACTTC.

The genes are TRBV6-6 and TRBJ1-5; D ambiguous. Trimming removed 6 bases from V and 5 bases from J, with 14 bases in between. The CDR3 extends over 14 amino acids. Germline CDR1 and CDR2: MNHNY and SVGAGI (reference sequence). CDR3 protein: CASRPRRMDQPQHF. The CDR3 DNA sequence: TGTGCCAGCAGGCCTCGTAGGATGGATCAGCCCCAGCATTTT.